This T cell receptor beta chain is from a study of CD8+CD57+ T cells in acquired aplastic anemia. TCR beta VDJ and CDR3 were profiled, and genomic DNA was the template. TCRdb redid the calling of the reads with MiXCR, one entry per CDR3 protein. The table has approximately 380,000 distinct CDR3 sequences, 65% to 75% seen once. CDR1 is SGDLS and CDR2 is YYNGEE in the germline V gene. V gave up 4 bases and J gave up 12 bases, with 25 bases separating them. The CDR3 loop spans 15 amino acids. This receptor was taken from a human donor in good health, serving as a control. This chain uses TRBV9 with TRBJ1-2, with a tentative D call TRBD1 (5 bases). Sequencing was performed on sorted CD4+, CD8+, or CD8+CD57+ T cells (not recorded which) from PBMCs. CDR3 loop: CASSLPRSGANVHTF. In DNA, the CDR3 is TGTGCCAGCAGCCTCCCGCGGTCTGGGGCCAACGTCCACACCTTC.